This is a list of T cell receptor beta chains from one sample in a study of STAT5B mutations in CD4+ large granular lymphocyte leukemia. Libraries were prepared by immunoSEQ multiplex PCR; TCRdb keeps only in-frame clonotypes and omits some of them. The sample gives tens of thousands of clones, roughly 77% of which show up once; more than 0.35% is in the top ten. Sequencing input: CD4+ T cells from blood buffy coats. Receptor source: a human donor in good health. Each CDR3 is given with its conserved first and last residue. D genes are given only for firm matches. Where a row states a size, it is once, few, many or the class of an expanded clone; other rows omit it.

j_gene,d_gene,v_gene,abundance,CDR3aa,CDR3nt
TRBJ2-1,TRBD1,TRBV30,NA,CAWRGISGTGRFF,TGTGCCTGGCGCGGTATAAGTGGGACAGGGAGGTTCTTC
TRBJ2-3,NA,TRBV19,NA,CASQLGSGTDTQYF,TGTGCCAGCCAACTAGGTTCCGGCACAGATACGCAGTATTTT
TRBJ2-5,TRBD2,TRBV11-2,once,CASSLEGSSGGWETQYF,TGTGCCAGCAGCTTAGAAGGCTCCAGCGGGGGGTGGGAGACCCAGTACTTC
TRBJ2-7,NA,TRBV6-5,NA,CASSYSVRGVEQYF,TGTGCCAGCAGTTACTCTGTCCGAGGGGTCGAGCAGTACTTC
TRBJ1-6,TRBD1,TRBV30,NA,CAWKWGQGADSPLHF,TGTGCCTGGAAGTGGGGACAGGGGGCAGATTCACCCCTCCACTTT
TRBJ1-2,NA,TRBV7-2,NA,CASSLGQGANYGYTF,TGTGCCAGCAGCTTAGGGCAGGGAGCTAACTATGGCTACACCTTC
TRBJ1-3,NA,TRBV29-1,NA,CSVASLGNTIYF,TGCAGCGTTGCGTCCCTGGGGAACACCATATATTTT
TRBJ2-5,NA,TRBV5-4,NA,CASSLAGLPQETQYF,TGTGCCAGCAGCTTGGCAGGGCTGCCTCAAGAGACCCAGTACTTC
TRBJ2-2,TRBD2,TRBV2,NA,CASSLTSGGGGTGELFF,TGTGCCAGCAGTTTGACTAGCGGGGGGGGCGGCACCGGGGAGCTGTTTTTT
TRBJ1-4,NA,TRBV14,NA,CASSARQGVRGNEKLFF,TGTGCCAGCAGCGCCAGGCAGGGAGTAAGGGGGAATGAAAAACTGTTTTTT
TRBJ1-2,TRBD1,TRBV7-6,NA,CASSLARQGGGYTF,TGTGCCAGCAGCTTAGCGCGACAGGGGGGTGGCTACACCTTC
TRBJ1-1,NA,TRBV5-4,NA,CASSLEGGNTEAFF,TGTGCCAGCAGCTTGGAAGGGGGGAACACTGAAGCTTTCTTT
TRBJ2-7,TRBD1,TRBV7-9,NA,CASSISGQANSYEQYF,TGTGCCAGCAGCATCTCTGGACAGGCAAACTCCTACGAGCAGTACTTC
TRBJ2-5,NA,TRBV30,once,CAWSGVGGETQYF,TGTGCCTGGAGTGGGGTGGGCGGAGAGACCCAGTACTTC
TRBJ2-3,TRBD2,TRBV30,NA,CAWSVSYSGGAPDTQYF,TGTGCCTGGAGTGTCTCCTATAGCGGGGGGGCCCCAGATACGCAGTATTTT
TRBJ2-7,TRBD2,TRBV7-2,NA,CASSTLTTSRVTF,TGTGCCAGCAGCACACTGACGACTAGCCGAGTAACCTTC
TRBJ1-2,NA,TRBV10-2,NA,CASSEAGHGYTF,TGCGCCAGCAGTGAGGCAGGGCATGGCTACACCTTC
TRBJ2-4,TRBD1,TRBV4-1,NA,CASSHSEQGARAKNIQYF,TGCGCCAGCAGCCATTCCGAACAGGGGGCGAGGGCCAAAAACATTCAGTACTTC
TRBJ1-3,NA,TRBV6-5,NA,CASSSGTNSSGNTIYF,TGTGCCAGCAGTTCGGGGACTAACTCCTCTGGAAACACCATATATTTT
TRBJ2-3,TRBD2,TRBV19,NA,CASKESSGGVDTQYF,TGTGCCAGTAAAGAATCCAGCGGGGGGGTAGATACGCAGTATTTT
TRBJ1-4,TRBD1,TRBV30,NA,CAWSGTVTFGEKLFF,TGTGCCTGGAGCGGGACAGTCACTTTCGGGGAAAAACTGTTTTTT
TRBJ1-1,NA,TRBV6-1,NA,CASSEGTPLRTEAFF,TGTGCCAGCAGTGAGGGCACCCCCTTGAGGACTGAAGCTTTCTTT
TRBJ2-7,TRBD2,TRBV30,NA,CAWVDGGYEQYF,TGTGCCTGGGTGGACGGGGGGTACGAGCAGTACTTC
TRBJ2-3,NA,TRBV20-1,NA,CSARPRDTQYF,TGCAGTGCTAGACCCCGAGATACGCAGTATTTT
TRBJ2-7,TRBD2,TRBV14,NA,CASSPLAGGSYEQYF,TGTGCCAGCAGCCCCCTAGCGGGGGGCTCCTACGAGCAGTACTTC
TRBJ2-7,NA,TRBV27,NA,CASRFRQSYEQYF,TGTGCCAGCAGATTCCGACAGAGCTACGAGCAGTACTTC
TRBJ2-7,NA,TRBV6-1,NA,CASSERYEQYF,TGTGCCAGCAGTGAAAGGTACGAGCAGTACTTC
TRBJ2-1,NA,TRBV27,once,CASSLFRLRDNNEQFF,TGTGCCAGCAGTTTATTCAGACTCCGGGATAACAATGAGCAGTTCTTC
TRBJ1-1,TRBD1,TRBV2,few,CASIRSPGTGNTEAFF,TGTGCCAGCATCAGAAGCCCCGGGACAGGGAACACTGAAGCTTTCTTT
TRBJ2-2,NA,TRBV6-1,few,CASSEQPGELFF,TGTGCCAGCAGTGAACAGCCCGGGGAGCTGTTTTTT
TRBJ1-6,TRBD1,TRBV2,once,CASSEGRDRGSPLHF,TGTGCCAGCAGTGAGGGGCGGGACAGGGGCTCACCCCTCCACTTT
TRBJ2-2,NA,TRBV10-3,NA,CAIREFFRAGNTGELFF,TGTGCCATCAGGGAGTTCTTTCGGGCCGGTAACACCGGGGAGCTGTTTTTT
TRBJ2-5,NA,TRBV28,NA,CASTQGVETQYF,TGTGCCAGCACCCAGGGAGTGGAGACCCAGTACTTC
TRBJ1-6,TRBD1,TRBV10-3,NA,CAISESNTGTVNSPLHF,TGTGCCATCAGTGAGTCGAATACCGGGACAGTGAATTCACCCCTCCACTTT
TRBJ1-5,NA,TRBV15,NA,CATSTRGGFNQPQHF,TGTGCCACCAGCACTCGAGGAGGCTTCAATCAGCCCCAGCATTTT
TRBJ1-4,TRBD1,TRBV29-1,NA,CSVVGQGVNEKLFF,TGCAGCGTTGTGGGACAGGGTGTAAATGAAAAACTGTTTTTT
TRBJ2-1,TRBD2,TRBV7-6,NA,CASSLGRGVYNEQFF,TGTGCCAGCAGCTTAGGGCGGGGGGTCTACAATGAGCAGTTCTTC
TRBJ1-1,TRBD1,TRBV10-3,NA,CAIRQDRVSEAFF,TGTGCCATCAGACAAGACAGGGTATCTGAAGCTTTCTTT
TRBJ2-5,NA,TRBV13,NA,CASRKNRWVTQYF,TGTGCCAGCAGAAAAAACAGGTGGGTGACCCAGTACTTC
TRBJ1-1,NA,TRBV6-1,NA,CASSDWIRGFF,TGTGCCAGCAGTGATTGGATTAGAGGTTTCTTT
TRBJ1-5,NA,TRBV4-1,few,CASSQDTGGSNQPQHF,TGCGCCAGCAGCCAAGATACCGGGGGTAGCAATCAGCCCCAGCATTTT
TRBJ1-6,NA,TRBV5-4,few,CASSFYSVNSPLHF,TGTGCCAGCAGCTTTTACAGCGTTAATTCACCCCTCCACTTT
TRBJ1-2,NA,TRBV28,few,CASSLQLTKTNYGYTF,TGTGCCAGCAGTCTCCAATTGACTAAGACGAACTATGGCTACACCTTC
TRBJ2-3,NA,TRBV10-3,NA,CAVNLYPTSTDTQYF,TGTGCCGTCAACCTCTATCCGACTAGCACAGATACGCAGTATTTT
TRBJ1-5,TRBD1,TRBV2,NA,CASSEGQGIRQPQHF,TGTGCCAGCAGTGAAGGACAGGGAATTCGACAGCCCCAGCATTTT
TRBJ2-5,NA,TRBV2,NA,CASSLVETQYF,TGTGCCAGCAGCCTCGTTGAGACCCAGTACTTC
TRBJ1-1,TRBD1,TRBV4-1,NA,CASKERTGGDRNTEAFF,TGCGCCAGCAAGGAGCGGACAGGGGGCGATAGGAACACTGAAGCTTTCTTT
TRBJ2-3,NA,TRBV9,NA,CASSKEDGKSSTDTQYF,TGTGCCAGCAGCAAAGAGGATGGGAAATCTAGCACAGATACGCAGTATTTT
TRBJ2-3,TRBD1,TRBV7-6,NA,CASSPPWGGQGRDTQYF,TGTGCCAGCAGCCCCCCGTGGGGGGGACAGGGTCGAGATACGCAGTATTTT
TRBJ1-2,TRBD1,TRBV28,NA,CASSSPGQLYGYTF,TGTGCCAGCAGTTCTCCGGGACAGCTCTATGGCTACACCTTC
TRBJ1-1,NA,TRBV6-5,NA,CASSYPSGMGTEAFF,TGTGCCAGCAGTTATCCTTCCGGGATGGGCACTGAAGCTTTCTTT
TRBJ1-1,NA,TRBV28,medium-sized,CASRYAAGPNTEAFF,TGTGCCAGCAGATACGCCGCCGGTCCGAACACTGAAGCTTTCTTT
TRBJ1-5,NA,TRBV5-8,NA,CASSLEGDFDQPQHF,TGTGCCAGCAGCTTGGAAGGGGATTTTGATCAGCCCCAGCATTTT
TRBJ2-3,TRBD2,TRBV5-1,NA,CASSSTSGGSLDTQYF,TGCGCCAGCAGCTCCACTAGCGGGGGATCATTAGATACGCAGTATTTT
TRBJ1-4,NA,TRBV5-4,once,CASSQGPSTVSSEKLFF,TGTGCCAGCAGCCAAGGCCCGAGCACGGTATCTAGTGAAAAACTGTTTTTT
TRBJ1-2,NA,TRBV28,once,CAIQLTGNYGYTF,TGTGCCATCCAACTCACAGGGAACTATGGCTACACCTTC
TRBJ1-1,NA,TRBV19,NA,CASSIGNTEAFF,TGTGCCAGTAGTATAGGGAACACTGAAGCTTTCTTT
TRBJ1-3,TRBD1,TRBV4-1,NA,CASSPLSTGGLNTIYF,TGCGCCAGCAGCCCATTATCGACAGGGGGCTTAAACACCATATATTTT
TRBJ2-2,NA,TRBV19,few,CASSYGWGTGELFF,TGTGCCAGTAGTTACGGCTGGGGCACCGGGGAGCTGTTTTTT